This is a list of T cell receptor beta chains from one sample in a study of regulatory T cells in long-lasting Graves disease. TCRdb processed the multiplex PCR reads anew with MiXCR; each CDR3 protein has one entry. The sample lists about 470,000 distinct CDR3 sequences, less than 25% occurring once. The source material was peripheral blood mononuclear cells (PBMCs), sampled when the disease was refractory, from a patient treated with antithyroid drugs. The origin of the receptors is a female donor with Graves disease. Both conserved end residues are part of each CDR3. D genes are given only for firm matches. The listing skips clone size in some rows; elsewhere it reads once, few, many or a size class.

TRBJ2-5 NA 18 few TRBV7-9 TGTGCCAGCAGCTTAGATATCACTGGCGGAAGCTTCCAAGAGACCCAGTACTTC CASSLDITGGSFQETQYF
TRBJ1-2 NA 15 NA TRBV5-4 TGTGCCAGCAGCTCCAAGCAGGAAGCTAACTATGGCTACACCTTC CASSSKQEANYGYTF
TRBJ2-1 TRBD2 16 few TRBV7-3 TGTGCCAGCAGCCCGCAACTAGCGGGAGATCCCAATGAGCAGTTCTTC CASSPQLAGDPNEQFF
TRBJ2-7 TRBD1 14 NA TRBV18 TGTGCCAGCTCACCCGGACAGGAATTCTACGAGCAGTACTTC CASSPGQEFYEQYF
TRBJ2-7 NA 14 few TRBV5-6 TGTGCCAGCAGCGGGACGGGCAGCGCCTACGAGCAGTACTTC CASSGTGSAYEQYF
TRBJ2-2 TRBD2 17 NA TRBV13 TGTGCCAGCAGCTTGAAGGGACTAGCGGGAGCGGGCGGGGAGCTGTTTTTT CASSLKGLAGAGGELFF
TRBJ2-3 NA 13 NA TRBV9 TGTGCCAGCAGCTCCTGGTCGGGAGATACGCAGTATTTT CASSSWSGDTQYF
TRBJ2-7 NA 13 NA TRBV6-1 TGTGCCAGCAGTACGACAGACTCCGGGGAGCAGTACTTC CASSTTDSGEQYF
TRBJ2-5 TRBD1 17 few TRBV19 TGTGCCAGTAGTATAGATCGGGGACAGAGCCGCCAAGAGACCCAGTACTTC CASSIDRGQSRQETQYF
TRBJ2-7 TRBD2 21 many TRBV2 TGTGCCAGCAGTGACTATTACCAAGGACTAGCGGGAAGGTCTTGGGGCTACGAGCAGTACTTC CASSDYYQGLAGRSWGYEQYF
TRBJ1-2 NA 8 NA TRBV29-1 TGCAGCGTTAGTGGCTACACCTTC CSVSGYTF
TRBJ2-6 NA 14 few TRBV29-1 TGCAGCGTTGAAGGTGCCTCTGGGGCCAACGTCCTGACTTTC CSVEGASGANVLTF
TRBJ2-1 TRBD2 16 NA TRBV28 TGTGCCAGCAGTTTTTTAGGGGTAGAAGCGGGAGTGAGGGTGTTCTTC CASSFLGVEAGVRVFF
TRBJ2-4 NA 15 many TRBV27 TGTGCCAGCAGTTTAACAGGGTATGGCAAAAACATTCAGTACTTC CASSLTGYGKNIQYF
TRBJ1-1 TRBD1 14 many TRBV28 TGTGCCAGCAGACTCCGGGACAGCGGACTCGAAGCTTTCTTT CASRLRDSGLEAFF
TRBJ2-7 NA 13 NA TRBV27 TGTGCCTGTTCCCGGGACGCTACCTACGAGCAGTACTTC CACSRDATYEQYF